The 2 T cell receptor beta chains given below trace back to one sample, sequenced in a study of T cell clonotyping in hematopoietic cell transplantation. Clones were read by immunoSEQ multiplex PCR, and TCRdb kept only the in-frame ones, dropping some. Of 1,500 to 2,000 clones listed, roughly 77% are singletons. Input material: peripheral blood mononuclear cells. These receptors were collected from a man aged 30-40 years in good health. Some clones in this sample may be carry-over from other donors' samples.

This clone was seen a single time. A single base separates this from a much larger clone, so it may be a read error. This chain connects TRBV9 to TRBJ1-4; D not resolved. V lost 0 bases and J lost 7, with 13 bases in between. There are 15 residues in the CDR3. The germline V gene has CDR1 SGDLS and CDR2 YYNGEE. This CDR3 is CASSVAGHLSEKLFF. In DNA form, the CDR3 reads TGTGCCAGCAGCGTAGCAGGCCATCTTAGTGAAAAACTGTTTTTT.

The chain employs TRBV28 and TRBJ1-4; D ambiguous. The V gene's germline CDR1 is MDHEN and CDR2 SYDVKM. This CDR3 has 14 amino acids. V was pared by 4 bases and J by 4 bases, with 10 bases between. For the CDR3, the DNA is TGTGCCAGCAGTTCTCCGGGAAGTAATGAAAAACTGTTTTTT. Amino acid sequence: CASSSPGSNEKLFF.